This TCR beta chain is drawn from a study of memory B cells and T cells in multiple sclerosis. Trimming pared 6 bases from V and 5 bases from J, leaving 13 bases between. The CDR3 is 14 residues long. From germline, CDR1 is MNHEY and CDR2 SVGAGI. Study conclusions and caveats: Normalization was needed because clone-set size differences affected shared clonotype counts.

TCRdb's table, derived via immunoSEQ multiplex PCR, lists solely in-frame clones and lacks some. Among 12,000 to 15,000 clones listed, approximately 70% were seen once. To note about this clone: Antigen: not known.

The chain carries TRBV6-5 and TRBJ1-4; maybe TRBD1 (6 bases). Sequenced: memory (CD45RO+) CD4+ T cells from blood. This receptor was obtained from a human donor with multiple sclerosis. CDR3 residues: CASSDGTSNEKLFF. CDR3 in DNA: TGTGCCAGCAGCGACGGGACAAGCAATGAAAAACTGTTTTTT.